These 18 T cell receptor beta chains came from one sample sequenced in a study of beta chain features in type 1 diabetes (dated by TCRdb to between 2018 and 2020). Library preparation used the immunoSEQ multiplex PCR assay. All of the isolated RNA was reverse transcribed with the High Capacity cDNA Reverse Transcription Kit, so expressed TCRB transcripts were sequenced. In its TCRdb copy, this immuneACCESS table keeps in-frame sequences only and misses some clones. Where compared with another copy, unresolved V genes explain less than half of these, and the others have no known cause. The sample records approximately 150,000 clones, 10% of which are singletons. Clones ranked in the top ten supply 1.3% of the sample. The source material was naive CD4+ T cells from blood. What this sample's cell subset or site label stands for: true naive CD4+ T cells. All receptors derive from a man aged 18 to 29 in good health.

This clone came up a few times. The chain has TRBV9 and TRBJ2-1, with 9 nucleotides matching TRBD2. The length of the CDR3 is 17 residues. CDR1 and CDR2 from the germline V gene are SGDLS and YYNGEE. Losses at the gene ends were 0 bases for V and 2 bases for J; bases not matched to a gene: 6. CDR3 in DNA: TGTGCCAGCAGCGTAGTCGGCGGGGGGGCTACCTACAATGAGCAGTTCTTC. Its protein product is CASSVVGGGATYNEQFF.

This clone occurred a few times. The CDR3 DNA is TGTGCCAGCAGTTCTAGCGGGGGGCCTTACGAGCAGTACTTC. Amino acids: CASSSSGGPYEQYF. The chain combines TRBV6-5 with TRBJ2-7; TRBD2 aligns across 11 bases. The J segment lost 4 bases and the V segment lost 4 bases, leaving 3 bases of the junction unmatched. Germline CDR1 reads MNHEY; CDR2 reads SVGAGI. The CDR3 totals 14 residues.

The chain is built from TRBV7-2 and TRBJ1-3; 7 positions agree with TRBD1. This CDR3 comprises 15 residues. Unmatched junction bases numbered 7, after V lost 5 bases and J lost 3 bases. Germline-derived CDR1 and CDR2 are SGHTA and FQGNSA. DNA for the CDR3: TGTGCCAGCAGCCAACAGGGGCTTGGTGGAAACACCATATATTTT. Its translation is CASSQQGLGGNTIYF.

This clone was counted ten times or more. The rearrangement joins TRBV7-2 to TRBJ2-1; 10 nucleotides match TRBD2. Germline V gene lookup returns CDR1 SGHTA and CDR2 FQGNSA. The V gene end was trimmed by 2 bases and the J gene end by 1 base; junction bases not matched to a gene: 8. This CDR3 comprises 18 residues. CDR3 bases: TGTGCCAGCAGCTTAAGGGCCAGCGGGGGGGCTTCCTACAATGAGCAGTTCTTC. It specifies CASSLRASGGASYNEQFF.

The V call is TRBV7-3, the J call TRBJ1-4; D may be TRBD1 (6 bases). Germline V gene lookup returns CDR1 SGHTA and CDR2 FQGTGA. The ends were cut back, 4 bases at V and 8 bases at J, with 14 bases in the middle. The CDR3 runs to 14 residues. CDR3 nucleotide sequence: TGTGCCAGCAGCTCCGGACAGACCTCCGAAAAACTGTTTTTT. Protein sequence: CASSSGQTSEKLFF.

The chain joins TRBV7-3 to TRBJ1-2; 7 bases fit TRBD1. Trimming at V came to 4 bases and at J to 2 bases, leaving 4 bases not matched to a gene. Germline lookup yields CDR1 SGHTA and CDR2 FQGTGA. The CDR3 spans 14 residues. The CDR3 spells CASSSAGQNYGYTF. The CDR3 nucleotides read TGTGCCAGCAGCTCCGCGGGACAGAACTATGGCTACACCTTC.

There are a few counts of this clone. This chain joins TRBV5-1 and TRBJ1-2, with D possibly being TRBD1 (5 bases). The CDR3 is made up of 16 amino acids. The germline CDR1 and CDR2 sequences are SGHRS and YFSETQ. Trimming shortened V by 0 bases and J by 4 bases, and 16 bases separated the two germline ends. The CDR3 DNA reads TGCGCCAGCAGCTTGGGGCAGGGAGGGCTTGGCTATGGCTACACCTTC. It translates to CASSLGQGGLGYGYTF.

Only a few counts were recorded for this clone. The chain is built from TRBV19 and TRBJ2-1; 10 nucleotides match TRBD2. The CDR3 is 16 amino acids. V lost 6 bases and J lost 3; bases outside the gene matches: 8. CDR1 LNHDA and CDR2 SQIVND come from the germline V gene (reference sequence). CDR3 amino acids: CASRRLAGTIYNEQFF. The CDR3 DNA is TGTGCCAGTAGGAGACTAGCGGGTACGATCTACAATGAGCAGTTCTTC.

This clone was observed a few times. The DNA of the CDR3 is TGTGCCACCAGCAACGGACAGGGTTCAGATACGCAGTATTTT. This gives the protein CATSNGQGSDTQYF. The V call is TRBV15, the J call TRBJ2-3; 8 bases match TRBD1. The CDR3 contains 14 residues. J gave up 4 bases and V 4 bases, and 4 bases lay outside the gene matches. Germline CDR1 is LNHNV and CDR2 is YYDKDF (reference sequence). Full variable domain (remainder filled in from reference TRBV15 and TRBJ2-3): DAMVIQNPRYQVTQFGKPVTLSCSQTLNHNVMYWYQQKSSQAPKLLFHYYDKDFNNEADTPDNFQSRRPNTSFCFLDIRSPGLGDTAMYLCATSNGQGSDTQYFGPGTRLTVL.

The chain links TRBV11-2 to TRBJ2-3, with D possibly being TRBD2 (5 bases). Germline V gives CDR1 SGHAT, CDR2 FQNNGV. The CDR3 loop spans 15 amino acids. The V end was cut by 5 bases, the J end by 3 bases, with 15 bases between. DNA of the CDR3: TGTGCCAGCAGCATCAAATCGTGGGAGACAGATACGCAGTATTTT. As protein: CASSIKSWETDTQYF.

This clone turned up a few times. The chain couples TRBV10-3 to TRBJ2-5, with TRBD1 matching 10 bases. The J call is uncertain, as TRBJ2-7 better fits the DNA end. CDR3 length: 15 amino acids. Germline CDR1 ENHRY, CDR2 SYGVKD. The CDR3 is CAIKTDRGLGYEQYF. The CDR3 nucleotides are TGTGCCATCAAGACAGACAGGGGGCTCGGCTACGAGCAGTACTTC.

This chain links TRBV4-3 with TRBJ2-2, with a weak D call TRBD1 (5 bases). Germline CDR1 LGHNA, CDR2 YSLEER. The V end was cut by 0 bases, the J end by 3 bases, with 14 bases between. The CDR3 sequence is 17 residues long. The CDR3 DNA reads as TGCGCCAGCAGCCAAGATCGAGCAGGGTCGGACACCGGGGAGCTGTTTTTT. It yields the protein CASSQDRAGSDTGELFF.

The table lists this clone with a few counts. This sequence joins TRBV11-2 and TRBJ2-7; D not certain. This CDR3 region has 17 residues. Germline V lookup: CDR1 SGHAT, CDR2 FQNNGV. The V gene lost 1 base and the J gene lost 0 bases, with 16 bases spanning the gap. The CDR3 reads CASSLAESLGLSYEQYF. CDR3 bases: TGTGCCAGCAGCTTAGCGGAGAGCCTGGGTCTCTCCTACGAGCAGTACTTC.

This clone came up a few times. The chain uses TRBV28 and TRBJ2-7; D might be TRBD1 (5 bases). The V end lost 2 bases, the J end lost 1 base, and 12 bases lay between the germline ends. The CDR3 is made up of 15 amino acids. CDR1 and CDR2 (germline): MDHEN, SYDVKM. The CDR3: CASSLNQGLSYEQYF. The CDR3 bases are TGTGCCAGCAGTTTAAACCAGGGTTTATCCTACGAGCAGTACTTC.

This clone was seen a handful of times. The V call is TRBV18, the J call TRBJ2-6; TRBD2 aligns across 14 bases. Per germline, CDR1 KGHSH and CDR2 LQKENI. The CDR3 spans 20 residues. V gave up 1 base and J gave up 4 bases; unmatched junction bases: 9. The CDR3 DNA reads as TGTGCCAGCTCACCACGAACCGGGACTAGCGGGGGAGCCGGGGCCAACGTCCTGACTTTC. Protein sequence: CASSPRTGTSGGAGANVLTF.

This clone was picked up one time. CDR3: CASTEGGGADTQYF. For the CDR3, the DNA is TGTGCCAGCACCGAGGGCGGGGGGGCAGATACGCAGTATTTT. This chain uses TRBV9 with TRBJ2-3; 9 bases match TRBD2. This CDR3 has 14 residues. The V and J ends lost 6 bases and 4 bases, in that order; junction bases with no gene match: 6. Germline V gene data show CDR1 as SGDLS and CDR2 as YYNGEE.

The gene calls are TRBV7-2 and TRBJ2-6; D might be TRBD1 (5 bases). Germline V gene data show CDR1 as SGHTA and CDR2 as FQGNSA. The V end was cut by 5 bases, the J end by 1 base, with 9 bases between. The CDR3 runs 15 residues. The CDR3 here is CASSLKGSGANVLTF. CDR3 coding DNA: TGTGCCAGCAGCCTCAAGGGGTCTGGGGCCAACGTCCTGACTTTC. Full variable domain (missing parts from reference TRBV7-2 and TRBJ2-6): GAGVSQSPSNKVTEKGKDVELRCDPISGHTALYWYRQSLGQGLEFLIYFQGNSAPDKSGLPSDRFSAERTGGSVSTLTIQRTQQEDSAVYLCASSLKGSGANVLTFGAGSRLTVL.

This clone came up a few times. CDR3 residues: CASSVAGENTGELFF. The DNA for the CDR3 is TGTGCCAGCAGTGTTGCGGGGGAGAACACCGGGGAGCTGTTTTTT. V usage is TRBV2 and J usage is TRBJ2-2; 7 bases map to TRBD2. Trimming removed 4 bases from V and 1 base from J; junction bases left unmatched: 3. Germline V CDR1 and CDR2: SNHLY, FYNNEI. The CDR3 sequence is 15 residues long. Complete variable domain (other parts from reference TRBV2 and TRBJ2-2): EPEVTQTPSHQVTQMGQEVILRCVPISNHLYFYWYRQILGQKVEFLVSFYNNEISEKSEIFDDQFSVERPDGSNFTLKIRSTKLEDSAMYFCASSVAGENTGELFFGEGSRLTVL.